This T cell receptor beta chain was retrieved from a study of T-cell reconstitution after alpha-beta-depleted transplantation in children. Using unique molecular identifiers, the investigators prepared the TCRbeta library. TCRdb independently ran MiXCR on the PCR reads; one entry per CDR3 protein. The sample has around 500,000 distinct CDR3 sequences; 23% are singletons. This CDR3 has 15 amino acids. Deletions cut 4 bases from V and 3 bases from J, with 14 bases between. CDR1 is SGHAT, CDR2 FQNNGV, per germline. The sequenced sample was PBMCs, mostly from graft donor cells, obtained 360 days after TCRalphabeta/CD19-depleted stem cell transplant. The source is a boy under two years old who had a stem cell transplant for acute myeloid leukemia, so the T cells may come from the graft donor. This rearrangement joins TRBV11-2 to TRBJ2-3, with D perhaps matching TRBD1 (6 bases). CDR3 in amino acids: CASSYTGSGTDTQYF. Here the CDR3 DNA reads TGTGCCAGCAGCTATACAGGGTCCGGGACAGATACGCAGTATTTT.